This T cell receptor (beta chain) came from a study of somatic mutations in cytotoxic T cells in rheumatoid arthritis. The CDR3 totals 15 residues. Trimming removed 3 bases at V and 0 bases at J, with 10 bases between. The V gene's germline CDR1 is MGHRA and CDR2 YSYEKL. Remarks on this clone: The antigen is not known.

Sequencing was performed with immunoSEQ multiplex PCR; in TCRdb, only in-frame clones are kept and a portion is missing. The sample includes 2,000 to 2,500 clones, 60% to 80% of them seen just once. The study's findings and limits: Unlike healthy controls, rheumatoid arthritis patients had CD8+ clonality that increased with age.

CD4+ cells and CD8+ cells were each obtained through positive magnetic bead selection, and their purity was assessed by flow cytometry. The sample consisted of CD8+ T cells sorted from blood. The receptor was derived from a man in his 70s with rheumatoid arthritis. V is TRBV4-1 and J is TRBJ2-3, with D perhaps TRBD2 (6 bases). The chain's CDR3 is CASSHGDLSTDTQYF. The CDR3, as DNA: TGCGCCAGCAGCCATGGGGACTTAAGCACAGATACGCAGTATTTT.